The source of this T cell receptor beta chain is a study of T cells in Graves' hyperthyroidism and ophthalmopathy. Amplification of TCR beta CDR3 regions used RNA as the template. The TCR CDR3 was amplified in a first-round RT-PCR using the HTBI primer set. TCRdb reprocessed the multiplex PCR reads via MiXCR and lists one record per CDR3 protein. In the table there are 300,000 to 350,000 distinct CDR3 sequences, about a sixth of which are singletons. This clonotype was seen ten or more times. The receptor was derived from a woman aged 35 to 49 with Graves' ophthalmopathy. The sample was blood.

This chain's CDR3 is CASSLGPQGAGELFF. Written as DNA, the CDR3 is TGCGCCAGCAGCTTGGGTCCCCAAGGGGCCGGGGAGCTGTTTTTT. The V gene is TRBV5-1, the J gene TRBJ2-2; D may be TRBD1 (5 bases). The CDR3 is 15 amino acids. V dropped 0 bases and J dropped 6 bases, with 12 bases sitting between them. The germline V gene has CDR1 SGHRS and CDR2 YFSETQ.